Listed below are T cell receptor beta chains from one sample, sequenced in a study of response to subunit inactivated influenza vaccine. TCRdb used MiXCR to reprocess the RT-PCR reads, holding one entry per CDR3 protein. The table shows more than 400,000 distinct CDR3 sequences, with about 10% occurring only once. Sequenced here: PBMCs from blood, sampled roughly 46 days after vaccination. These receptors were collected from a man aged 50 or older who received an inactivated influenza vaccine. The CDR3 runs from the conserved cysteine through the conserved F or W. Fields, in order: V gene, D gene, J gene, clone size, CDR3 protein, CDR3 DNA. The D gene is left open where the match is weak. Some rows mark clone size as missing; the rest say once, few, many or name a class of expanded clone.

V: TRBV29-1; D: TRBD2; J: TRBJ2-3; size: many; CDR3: CSVAGLAGGTDTQYF; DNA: TGCAGCGTTGCAGGACTAGCGGGAGGCACAGATACGCAGTATTTT
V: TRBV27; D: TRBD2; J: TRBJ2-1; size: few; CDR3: CASSLNVFQRGNEQFF; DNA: TGTGCCAGCAGTTTAAACGTTTTCCAGCGGGGCAATGAGCAGTTCTTC
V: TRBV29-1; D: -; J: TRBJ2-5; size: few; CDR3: CSVFWDTHTQETQYF; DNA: TGCAGCGTTTTTTGGGACACACACACTCAAGAGACCCAGTACTTC
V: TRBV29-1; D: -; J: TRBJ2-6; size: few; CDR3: CSVEGVRGSGANVLTF; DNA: TGCAGCGTTGAAGGAGTCAGGGGATCTGGGGCCAACGTCCTGACTTTC
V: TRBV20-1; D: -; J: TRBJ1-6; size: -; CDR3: CSAPSRGNNSPLHF; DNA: TGCAGTGCTCCCTCCAGGGGAAACAATTCACCCCTCCACTTT
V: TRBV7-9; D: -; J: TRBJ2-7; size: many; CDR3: CASSFYPLGEQYF; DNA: TGTGCCAGCAGCTTCTATCCTCTGGGTGAGCAGTACTTC
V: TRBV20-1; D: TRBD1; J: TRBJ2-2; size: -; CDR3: CSARAQGTTGELFF; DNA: TGCAGTGCTAGGGCACAGGGGACCACCGGGGAGCTGTTTTTT
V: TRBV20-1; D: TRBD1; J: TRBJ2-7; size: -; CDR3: CCARDVPGQMTSYEQYF; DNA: TGCTGTGCTAGAGATGTACCGGGACAGATGACCTCCTACGAGCAGTACTTC
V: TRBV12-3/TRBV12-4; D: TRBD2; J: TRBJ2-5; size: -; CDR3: CASSPVGGQETQYF; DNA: TGTGCCAGCAGTCCAGTGGGGGGGCAAGAGACCCAGTACTTC
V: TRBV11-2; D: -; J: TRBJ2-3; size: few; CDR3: CASSLTSFSADTQYF; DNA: TGTGCCAGCAGCTTAACGAGTTTCTCGGCGGATACGCAGTATTTT
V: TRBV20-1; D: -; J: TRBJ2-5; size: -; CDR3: CSARATSFQETQYF; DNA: TGCAGTGCTAGGGCCACTAGTTTCCAAGAGACCCAGTACTTC
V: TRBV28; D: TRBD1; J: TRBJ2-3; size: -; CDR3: CASSSFYRGSTDTQYF; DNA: TGTGCCAGCAGTTCATTCTACAGGGGGTCCACAGATACGCAGTATTTT
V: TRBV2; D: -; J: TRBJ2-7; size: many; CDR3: CASSPLLGDGGQYF; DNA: TGTGCCAGCAGCCCCTTGTTGGGGGACGGAGGGCAGTACTTC
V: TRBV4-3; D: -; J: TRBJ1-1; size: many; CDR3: CASSQTGNTEAFF; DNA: TGTGCCAGCAGTCAGACAGGAAACACTGAAGCTTTCTTT
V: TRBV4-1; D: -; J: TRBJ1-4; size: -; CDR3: CASSQAQGEKLFF; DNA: TGCGCCAGCAGCCAAGCCCAGGGTGAAAAACTGTTTTTT
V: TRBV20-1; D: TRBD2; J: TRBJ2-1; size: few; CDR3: CSANLGAGGPYEQFF; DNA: TGCAGTGCTAATTTAGGAGCGGGGGGGCCCTATGAGCAGTTCTTC
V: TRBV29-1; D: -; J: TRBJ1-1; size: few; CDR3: CSVEGRRVMNTEAFF; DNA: TGCAGCGTTGAAGGTCGAAGGGTGATGAACACTGAAGCTTTCTTT
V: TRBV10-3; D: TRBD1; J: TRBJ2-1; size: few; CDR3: CAISPGQGDHEQFF; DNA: TGTGCCATCAGTCCCGGACAGGGGGACCATGAGCAGTTCTTC
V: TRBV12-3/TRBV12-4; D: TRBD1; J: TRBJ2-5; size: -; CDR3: CASRPQQGGETQYF; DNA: TGTGCCAGCAGACCTCAACAGGGGGGAGAGACCCAGTACTTC
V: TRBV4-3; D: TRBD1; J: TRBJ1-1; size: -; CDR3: CASSHADRSLTEAFF; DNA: TGCGCCAGCAGCCATGCGGACAGGAGCCTTACTGAAGCTTTCTTT
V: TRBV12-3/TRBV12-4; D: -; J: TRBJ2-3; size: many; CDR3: CASSLASYGDTQYF; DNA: TGTGCCAGCAGTTTGGCGTCTTATGGAGATACGCAGTATTTT
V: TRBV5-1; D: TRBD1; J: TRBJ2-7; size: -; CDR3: CASTATGSEQYF; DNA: TGCGCCAGCACTGCGACAGGGAGCGAGCAGTACTTC
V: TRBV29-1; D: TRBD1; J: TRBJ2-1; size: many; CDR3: CSVEGQGVLYEQFF; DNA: TGCAGCGTTGAGGGACAGGGGGTTCTTTATGAGCAGTTCTTC
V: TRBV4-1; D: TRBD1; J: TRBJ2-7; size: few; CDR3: CASSQDFRGQGIYEQYF; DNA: TGCGCCAGCAGCCAAGATTTTAGGGGACAGGGCATCTACGAGCAGTACTTC
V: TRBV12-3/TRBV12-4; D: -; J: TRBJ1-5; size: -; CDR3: CASALSSNQPQHF; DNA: TGTGCCAGCGCCCTTTCGAGCAATCAGCCCCAGCATTTT
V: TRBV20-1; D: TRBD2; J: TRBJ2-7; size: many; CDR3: CSASLGLAGGDEQYF; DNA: TGCAGTGCTAGCCTCGGACTAGCGGGAGGCGACGAGCAGTACTTC
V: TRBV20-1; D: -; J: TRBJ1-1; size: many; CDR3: CSASLQYFTEAFF; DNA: TGCAGTGCTAGTTTACAGTACTTCACTGAAGCTTTCTTT
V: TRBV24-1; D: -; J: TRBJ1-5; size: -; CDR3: CATSGRTEDRPQHF; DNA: TGTGCCACCAGTGGGCGGACTGAGGATCGGCCCCAGCATTTT
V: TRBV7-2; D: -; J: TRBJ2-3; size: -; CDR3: CASSLRLRTATDTQYF; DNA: TGTGCCAGCAGCCTACGGTTGAGGACAGCTACAGATACGCAGTATTTT
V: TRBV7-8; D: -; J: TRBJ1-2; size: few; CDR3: CASSLAQQVYGYTF; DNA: TGTGCCAGCAGCTTAGCTCAACAAGTCTATGGCTACACCTTC